This T cell receptor (beta chain) comes out of a study of graft-versus-host responses after intestinal transplantation. To note about this clone: The antigen remains undetermined.

Assay used: immunoSEQ multiplex PCR; TCRdb lists only in-frame clones, some missing. The sample has approximately 75,000 clones; roughly 90% are singletons. CDR1 and CDR2 from the germline V gene are SGHDT and YYEEEE. The CDR3 has 14 amino acids. Trimming left V 0 bases short and J 4 bases short, with 8 bases between. This TCR was sampled from a human donor who was the organ donor for an intestinal transplant. The sequenced sample was unstimulated CD8+ T cells sorted from spleen or lymph node cells, obtained before transplant. The chain employs TRBV5-6 and TRBJ2-1; D possibly corresponds to TRBD2 (6 bases). Written as DNA, the CDR3 is TGTGCCAGCAGCTTGGGGCGGGGTTACAATGAGCAGTTCTTC. This encodes CASSLGRGYNEQFF.